The sequence of this T cell receptor (beta chain) was determined in a study of blood T cell repertoires in COVID-19. This CDR3 has 16 amino acids. Per the germline V gene, CDR1 is MGHRA and CDR2 is YSYEKL. Germline trimming cut 4 bases from V and 1 base from J; bases unmatched to any gene: 2. TCRdb's table, derived via immunoSEQ multiplex PCR, lists solely in-frame clones and lacks some. The repertoire includes about 180,000 clones, about 89% of them detected once, and around 2.5% sits in the top ten. Sequences were obtained from peripheral blood. The V gene is TRBV4-1, the J gene TRBJ2-4; TRBD2 aligns across 12 bases. The sequence was obtained from a man between 35 and 55 years old with active or convalescent COVID-19. CDR3 region: CASSPGTSGAKNIQYF. The DNA for the CDR3 is TGCGCCAGCAGCCCAGGGACTAGCGGGGCCAAAAACATTCAGTACTTC.